A selection of T cell receptor beta chains follows, all from one sample in a study of OX40 agonist ivuxolimab in advanced cancers. This table comes from immunoSEQ multiplex PCR, and its TCRdb copy is limited to in-frame clones, with some not included. The table lists 65,000 to 80,000 clones, over 75% of them singletons. The sequencing used CD4+ or CD8+ T cells sorted from blood, collected in a trial of the OX40 agonist ivuxolimab. Receptors were obtained from an adult with an advanced solid tumor such as melanoma, head and neck, liver or kidney cancer. CDR3s leave out the opening cysteine and the closing phenylalanine or tryptophan. The order of the fields is CDR3 protein, clone size, D gene, J gene, V gene. D genes are given only for firm matches. A clone size is listed for some rows: how often the clone was seen (once, few, many), or a class if it is expanded.

CDR3aa: ASRGGHLDTQY
abundance: .
d_gene: .
j_gene: TRBJ2-3
v_gene: TRBV19

CDR3aa: AWDPGQAYSNQPQH
abundance: .
d_gene: TRBD1
j_gene: TRBJ1-5
v_gene: TRBV30

CDR3aa: ASTWEPQH
abundance: .
d_gene: .
j_gene: TRBJ1-5
v_gene: TRBV21-1

CDR3aa: ASSSRPATGELF
abundance: .
d_gene: .
j_gene: TRBJ2-2
v_gene: TRBV11-2

CDR3aa: ASSLDRAYSGTNTEAF
abundance: .
d_gene: TRBD1
j_gene: TRBJ1-1
v_gene: TRBV7-8

CDR3aa: ASSPKLWGSYSGANVLT
abundance: .
d_gene: .
j_gene: TRBJ2-6
v_gene: TRBV7-8

CDR3aa: ASSFQASGGREGYT
abundance: .
d_gene: .
j_gene: TRBJ1-2
v_gene: TRBV9

CDR3aa: AISAGPGNSNQPQH
abundance: once
d_gene: .
j_gene: TRBJ1-5
v_gene: TRBV10-3

CDR3aa: ASSDGGGPDGYT
abundance: .
d_gene: TRBD1
j_gene: TRBJ1-2
v_gene: TRBV10-1

CDR3aa: ASIMGRTEGASGNTIY
abundance: .
d_gene: TRBD1
j_gene: TRBJ1-3
v_gene: TRBV2

CDR3aa: ASSPPILETQY
abundance: .
d_gene: .
j_gene: TRBJ2-5
v_gene: TRBV18

CDR3aa: ASGFSGTGEDQPQH
abundance: .
d_gene: TRBD1
j_gene: TRBJ1-5
v_gene: TRBV12-5

CDR3aa: AWSGGHGNTIY
abundance: .
d_gene: .
j_gene: TRBJ1-3
v_gene: TRBV30

CDR3aa: ASSPGSANTEAF
abundance: .
d_gene: .
j_gene: TRBJ1-1
v_gene: TRBV18

CDR3aa: ASSSSRTSGTGELF
abundance: once
d_gene: TRBD2
j_gene: TRBJ2-2
v_gene: TRBV19

CDR3aa: ASSPPGLAGSYEQY
abundance: .
d_gene: TRBD2
j_gene: TRBJ2-7
v_gene: TRBV19

CDR3aa: ASRPRGGTGNTIY
abundance: .
d_gene: .
j_gene: TRBJ1-3
v_gene: TRBV5-6

CDR3aa: ASSLGVQDGYGYT
abundance: .
d_gene: .
j_gene: TRBJ1-2
v_gene: TRBV5-4

CDR3aa: ASSLVLESGYNEQF
abundance: .
d_gene: .
j_gene: TRBJ2-1
v_gene: TRBV5-1

CDR3aa: ASSELGSGNTEAF
abundance: .
d_gene: .
j_gene: TRBJ1-1
v_gene: TRBV6-1

CDR3aa: ASSLMVGEAF
abundance: .
d_gene: .
j_gene: TRBJ1-1
v_gene: TRBV19

CDR3aa: ASSLLGQGSAAEAF
abundance: .
d_gene: TRBD1
j_gene: TRBJ1-1
v_gene: TRBV7-9

CDR3aa: ASSVAGQGAVGTGELF
abundance: .
d_gene: TRBD1
j_gene: TRBJ2-2
v_gene: TRBV9

CDR3aa: ASSEEVGVPYGYT
abundance: once
d_gene: .
j_gene: TRBJ1-2
v_gene: TRBV6-1

CDR3aa: ASSQGPGIGTDTQY
abundance: .
d_gene: .
j_gene: TRBJ2-3
v_gene: TRBV14

CDR3aa: AWRPSSYNSPLH
abundance: .
d_gene: .
j_gene: TRBJ1-6
v_gene: TRBV30

CDR3aa: ASSEAGPVVGKLF
abundance: .
d_gene: .
j_gene: TRBJ1-4
v_gene: TRBV25-1

CDR3aa: ASSQGLAGVRVGIQETQY
abundance: .
d_gene: TRBD2
j_gene: TRBJ2-5
v_gene: TRBV4-1

CDR3aa: AWSRAGAGTGKNQPQH
abundance: .
d_gene: TRBD1
j_gene: TRBJ1-5
v_gene: TRBV30

CDR3aa: ASSEGVAGVAGEQY
abundance: .
d_gene: TRBD2
j_gene: TRBJ2-7
v_gene: TRBV9

CDR3aa: ASSLTGDNEKLF
abundance: .
d_gene: TRBD1
j_gene: TRBJ1-4
v_gene: TRBV5-1

CDR3aa: ASRLAGGETQY
abundance: .
d_gene: TRBD2
j_gene: TRBJ2-5
v_gene: TRBV7-2

CDR3aa: ASSAGDRASKNTF
abundance: .
d_gene: TRBD1
j_gene: TRBJ2-1
v_gene: TRBV5-1

CDR3aa: ASSSSGNSYNEQF
abundance: .
d_gene: TRBD2
j_gene: TRBJ2-1
v_gene: TRBV19

CDR3aa: ASSLGRGGRETQY
abundance: .
d_gene: TRBD2
j_gene: TRBJ2-5
v_gene: TRBV5-1

CDR3aa: ASSLGTGVVF
abundance: .
d_gene: .
j_gene: TRBJ1-4
v_gene: TRBV14

CDR3aa: ASSDSNRGTGELF
abundance: .
d_gene: TRBD1
j_gene: TRBJ2-2
v_gene: TRBV6-4

CDR3aa: ASRHQGGYT
abundance: .
d_gene: .
j_gene: TRBJ1-2
v_gene: TRBV6-1

CDR3aa: ASSLGRASGLQYEQF
abundance: .
d_gene: TRBD2
j_gene: TRBJ2-1
v_gene: TRBV9

CDR3aa: ASSQDSRPNGYT
abundance: .
d_gene: .
j_gene: TRBJ1-2
v_gene: TRBV14

CDR3aa: ASSAIGQVISYEQY
abundance: .
d_gene: TRBD1
j_gene: TRBJ2-7
v_gene: TRBV18

CDR3aa: ASSYTSGKYNEQF
abundance: .
d_gene: TRBD2
j_gene: TRBJ2-1
v_gene: TRBV6-5

CDR3aa: ASRLTASGYT
abundance: .
d_gene: .
j_gene: TRBJ1-2
v_gene: TRBV28

CDR3aa: ASSYLDTQY
abundance: .
d_gene: .
j_gene: TRBJ2-3
v_gene: TRBV6-5

CDR3aa: ASSKTAIVYEQY
abundance: .
d_gene: .
j_gene: TRBJ2-7
v_gene: TRBV7-2

CDR3aa: SANLGTEQF
abundance: once
d_gene: .
j_gene: TRBJ2-1
v_gene: TRBV20-1

CDR3aa: ASSLFGQGASGYT
abundance: .
d_gene: TRBD1
j_gene: TRBJ1-2
v_gene: TRBV27

CDR3aa: ASSVYDSTDTQY
abundance: .
d_gene: .
j_gene: TRBJ2-3
v_gene: TRBV9

CDR3aa: ASRTSLEGYT
abundance: .
d_gene: .
j_gene: TRBJ1-2
v_gene: TRBV6-5

CDR3aa: ASSPAREGYNEQF
abundance: .
d_gene: TRBD2
j_gene: TRBJ2-1
v_gene: TRBV18

CDR3aa: ASSPPTGANVLT
abundance: .
d_gene: .
j_gene: TRBJ2-6
v_gene: TRBV18

CDR3aa: ASSIGTTQETQY
abundance: .
d_gene: TRBD2
j_gene: TRBJ2-5
v_gene: TRBV7-9

CDR3aa: ASSFLRAGEETQY
abundance: .
d_gene: TRBD2
j_gene: TRBJ2-5
v_gene: TRBV19

CDR3aa: ASSPDTYEQY
abundance: once
d_gene: .
j_gene: TRBJ2-7
v_gene: TRBV7-2

CDR3aa: ASSPLGDTQY
abundance: .
d_gene: .
j_gene: TRBJ2-3
v_gene: TRBV18

CDR3aa: ASRPKGQLQETQY
abundance: .
d_gene: TRBD1
j_gene: TRBJ2-5
v_gene: TRBV7-6

CDR3aa: ASSQDIRGYEQY
abundance: .
d_gene: .
j_gene: TRBJ2-7
v_gene: TRBV4-2